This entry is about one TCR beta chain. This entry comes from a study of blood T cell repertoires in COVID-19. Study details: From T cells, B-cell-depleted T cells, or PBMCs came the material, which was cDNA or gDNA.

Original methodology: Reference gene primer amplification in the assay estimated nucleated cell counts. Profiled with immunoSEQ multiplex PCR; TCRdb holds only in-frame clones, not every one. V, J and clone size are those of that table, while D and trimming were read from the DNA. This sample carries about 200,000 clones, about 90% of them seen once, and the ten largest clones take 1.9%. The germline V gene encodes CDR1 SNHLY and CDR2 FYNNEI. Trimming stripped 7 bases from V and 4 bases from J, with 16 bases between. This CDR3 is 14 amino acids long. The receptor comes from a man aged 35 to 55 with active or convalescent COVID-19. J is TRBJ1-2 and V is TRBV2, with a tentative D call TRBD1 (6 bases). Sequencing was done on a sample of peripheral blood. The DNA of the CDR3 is TGTGCCAGCAATGAGCAGGGGCTATCCTATGGCTACACCTTC. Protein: CASNEQGLSYGYTF.